This T cell receptor (beta chain) was identified during a study of response to subunit inactivated influenza vaccine. On this clonotype: Its antigen is unidentified.

Each CDR3 protein gets one entry after TCRdb re-called the RT-PCR reads with MiXCR. The profile shows around 490,000 distinct CDR3 sequences, roughly 8.2% of them singletons. Overall study findings and caveats: It was suggested by the authors that few new T cells are recruited by each seasonal influenza vaccination.

V gave up 3 bases and J gave up 6 bases, with 15 bases separating them. The CDR3 loop spans 15 amino acids. The V gene's germline CDR1 is SGHAT and CDR2 FQDESV (reference sequence). The chain employs TRBV11-1 and TRBJ2-1; D is uncertain. This sequence was found in a man between 50 and 69 years old who received an inactivated influenza vaccine. The sequences come from PBMCs from blood, collected less than 30 months after vaccination. The CDR3 nucleotides are TGTGCCAGCAGCTTTGAAGGAGCATATTCCAATGAGCAGTTCTTC. Translating gives CASSFEGAYSNEQFF.